These 5 T cell receptor beta chains came from one sample sequenced in a study of Ad26.COV2.S vaccination and SARS-CoV-2 variants. The repertoire was sequenced with immunoSEQ multiplex PCR; TCRdb's copy has only in-frame clones and lacks some. The table has 300,000 to 500,000 clones, 80% to 90% seen once. The treatment was: roughly 18 received Ad26.COV2.S at low or high dose, single or two shots; a few received placebo; per-sample allocation not given. Collection of samples fell on day 63 after the first vaccine or placebo injection. The sequenced sample was peripheral blood, obtained in a trial of Ad26.COV2.S vaccine versus placebo. Receptors were obtained from a person aged 18-60 years who received the Ad26.COV2.S COVID-19 vaccine or a placebo.

The V and J genes are TRBV7-9 and TRBJ1-1; no clear D. Germline CDR1 is SEHNR and CDR2 is FQNEAQ (reference sequence). Trimming took 5 bases from V and 0 from J, leaving 13 bases between them. The CDR3 sequence is 15 residues long. CDR3 amino acids: CASSHVLGLNTEAFF. The CDR3 DNA follows: TGTGCCAGCAGCCATGTTTTGGGATTGAACACTGAAGCTTTCTTT.

The gene calls are TRBV6-5 and TRBJ2-2; D unresolved. The CDR3 loop spans 11 amino acids. Germline V gene sequence: CDR1 MNHEY, CDR2 SVGAGI. Trimming took 8 bases from V and 6 from J, leaving 7 bases between them. The CDR3: CASFSAGELFF. As DNA, the CDR3 is TGTGCCAGCTTCTCCGCCGGGGAGCTGTTTTTT.

This sequence joins TRBV18 and TRBJ1-1, with D possibly matching TRBD1 (6 bases). CDR3 size: 18 residues. Trimming left V 3 bases short and J 1 base short, with 21 bases between. Germline lookup yields CDR1 KGHSH and CDR2 LQKENI. CDR3 amino acids: CASSPTTLWGARNTEAFF. DNA for the CDR3: TGTGCCAGCTCACCTACTACCTTATGGGGGGCGCGGAACACTGAAGCTTTCTTT.

V is TRBV11-3 and J is TRBJ1-6, with D tentatively TRBD1 (5 bases). Germline CDR1 SGHNT, CDR2 YENEEA. V gave up 4 bases and J gave up 3 bases, with 16 bases separating them. The CDR3 is made up of 17 amino acids. The CDR3 here is CASSSRPKGFYNSPLHF. In DNA, the CDR3 is TGTGCCAGCAGCTCCCGGCCCAAGGGGTTCTATAATTCACCCCTCCACTTT.

This chain links TRBV2 with TRBJ1-6; a weak D match, TRBD1 (6 bases). Germline loops: CDR1 SNHLY, CDR2 FYNNEI. V dropped 6 bases and J dropped 8 bases, with 14 bases sitting between them. CDR3 size: 14 residues. The CDR3 loop is CASRGAQGYSPLHF. In DNA form, the CDR3 reads TGTGCCAGCAGGGGAGCCCAGGGGTATTCACCCCTCCACTTT.